These T cell receptor beta chains were read from a single sample in a study of cytomegalovirus exposure and HLA in healthy donors. Data came from immunoSEQ multiplex PCR; TCRdb stores just in-frame clones and leaves some out. The data contain around 76,000 clones, more than 65% of them singletons. Sequencing was done on a sample of PBMCs. The receptors were sampled from a woman aged 40 to 50 in good health and CMV-seropositive. CDR3s include the opening cysteine and the closing phenylalanine or tryptophan. A D gene is named only where the DNA matches it firmly. Clone size is stated in some rows and not others, as once, few, many or a class when expanded.

size: few
D: -
V: TRBV6-5
J: TRBJ1-1
DNA: TGTGCCAGCAGCCCTGCGATGAACACTGAAGCTTTCTTT
CDR3: CASSPAMNTEAFF

size: -
D: -
V: TRBV6-1
J: TRBJ1-2
DNA: TGTGCCAGCACCCCTCACAGACGGCAGGGGCTTGGCTACACCTTC
CDR3: CASTPHRRQGLGYTF

size: -
D: -
V: TRBV5-8
J: TRBJ2-2
DNA: TGTGCCAGCACCTGGTGGGCCAGGGACACCGGGGAGCTGTTTTTT
CDR3: CASTWWARDTGELFF

size: few
D: -
V: TRBV29-1
J: TRBJ2-2
DNA: TGCAGCGTTGAGGCAGGGATTGGCACCGGGGAGCTGTTTTTT
CDR3: CSVEAGIGTGELFF

size: -
D: TRBD1
V: TRBV23-1
J: TRBJ2-1
DNA: TGCGCCAGCAGTCAATCGGGGACAGGGGGGAATGAGCAGTTCTTC
CDR3: CASSQSGTGGNEQFF

size: -
D: -
V: TRBV20-1
J: TRBJ1-2
DNA: TGCAGTGCGGACATTGGGTATGGCTACACCTTC
CDR3: CSADIGYGYTF

size: -
D: TRBD2
V: TRBV7-2
J: TRBJ2-5
DNA: TGTGCCAGCAGAATAGGAGTTCTAGCGGGAGGAGGTAGAGAGACCCAGTACTTC
CDR3: CASRIGVLAGGGRETQYF

size: -
D: -
V: TRBV7-2
J: TRBJ2-2
DNA: TGTGCCAGCAGCCGAGGGGGGAACACCGGGGAGCTGTTTTTT
CDR3: CASSRGGNTGELFF

size: -
D: TRBD1
V: TRBV27
J: TRBJ2-7
DNA: TGTGCCAGCAGTAAATTACAGGGGGCGTACGAGCAGTACTTC
CDR3: CASSKLQGAYEQYF

size: -
D: -
V: TRBV28
J: TRBJ2-2
DNA: TGTGCCAGCAGGAGAGACAGAATAGAACCATCGAACACCGGGGAGCTGTTTTTT
CDR3: CASRRDRIEPSNTGELFF

size: -
D: TRBD2
V: TRBV4-1
J: TRBJ2-3
DNA: TGCGCCAGCAGCCAAGAGCTAGGGACTAGCGGGGGGGCGGATACGCAGTATTTT
CDR3: CASSQELGTSGGADTQYF

size: few
D: -
V: TRBV25-1
J: TRBJ1-5
DNA: TGTGCCAGCAGGGGTCAGGGGAGCAATCAGCCCCAGCATTTT
CDR3: CASRGQGSNQPQHF